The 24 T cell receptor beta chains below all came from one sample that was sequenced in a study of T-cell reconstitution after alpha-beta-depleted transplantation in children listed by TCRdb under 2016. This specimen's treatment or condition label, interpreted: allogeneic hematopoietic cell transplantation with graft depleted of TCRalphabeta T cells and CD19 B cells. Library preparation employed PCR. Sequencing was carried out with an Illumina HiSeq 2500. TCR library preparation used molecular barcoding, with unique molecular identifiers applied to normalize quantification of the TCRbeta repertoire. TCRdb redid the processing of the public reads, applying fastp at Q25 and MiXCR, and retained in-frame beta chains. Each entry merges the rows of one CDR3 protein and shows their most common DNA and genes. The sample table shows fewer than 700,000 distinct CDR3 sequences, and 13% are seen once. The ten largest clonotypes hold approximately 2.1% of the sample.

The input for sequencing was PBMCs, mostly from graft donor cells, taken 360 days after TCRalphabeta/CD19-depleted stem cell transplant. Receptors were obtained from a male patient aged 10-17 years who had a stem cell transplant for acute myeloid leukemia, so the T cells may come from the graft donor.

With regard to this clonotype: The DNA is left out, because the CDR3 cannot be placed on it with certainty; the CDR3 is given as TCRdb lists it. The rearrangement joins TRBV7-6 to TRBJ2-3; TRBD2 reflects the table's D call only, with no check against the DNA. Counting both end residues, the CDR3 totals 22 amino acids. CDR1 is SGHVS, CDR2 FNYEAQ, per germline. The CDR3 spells CASSFQPYRCPPDYSSTDTQYF.

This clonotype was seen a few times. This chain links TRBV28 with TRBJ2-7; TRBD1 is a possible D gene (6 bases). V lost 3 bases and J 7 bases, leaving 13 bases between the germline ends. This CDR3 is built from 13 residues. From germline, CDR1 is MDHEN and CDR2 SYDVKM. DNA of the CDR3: TGTGCCAGCAGTTTCCACAGGGTAGGAGAGCAGTACTTC. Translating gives CASSFHRVGEQYF.

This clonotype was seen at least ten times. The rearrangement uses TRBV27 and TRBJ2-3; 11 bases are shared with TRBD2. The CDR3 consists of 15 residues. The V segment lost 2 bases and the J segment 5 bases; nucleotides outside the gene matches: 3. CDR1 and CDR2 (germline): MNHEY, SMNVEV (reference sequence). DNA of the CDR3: TGTGCCAGCAGTTTAGGGCTAGCGGGAGGAGATACGCAGTATTTT. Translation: CASSLGLAGGDTQYF.

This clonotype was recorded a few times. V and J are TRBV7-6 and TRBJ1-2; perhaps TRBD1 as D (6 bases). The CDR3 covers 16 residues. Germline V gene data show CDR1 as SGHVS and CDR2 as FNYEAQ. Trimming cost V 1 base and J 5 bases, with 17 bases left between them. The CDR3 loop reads CASSLERGQPPYGYTF. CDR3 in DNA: TGTGCCAGCAGCTTAGAGAGGGGACAACCCCCTTATGGCTACACCTTC. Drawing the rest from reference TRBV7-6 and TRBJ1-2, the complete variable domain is GAGVSQSPRYKVTKRGQDVALRCDPISGHVSLYWYRQALGQGPEFLTYFNYEAQQDKSGLPNDRFSAERPEGSISTLTIQRTEQRDSAMYRCASSLERGQPPYGYTFGSGTRLTVV.

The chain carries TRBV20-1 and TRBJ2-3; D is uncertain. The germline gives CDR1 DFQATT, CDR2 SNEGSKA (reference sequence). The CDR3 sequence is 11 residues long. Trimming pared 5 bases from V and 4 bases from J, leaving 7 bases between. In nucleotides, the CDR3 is TGCAGTGCTCCTATAGCAGATACGCAGTATTTT. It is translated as CSAPIADTQYF.

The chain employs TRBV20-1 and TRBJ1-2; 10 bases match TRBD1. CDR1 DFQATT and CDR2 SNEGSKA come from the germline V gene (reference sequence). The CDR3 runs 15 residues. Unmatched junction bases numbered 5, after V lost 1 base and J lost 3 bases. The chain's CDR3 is CSARADRGHYYGYTF. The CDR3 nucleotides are TGCAGTGCTAGAGCTGACAGGGGGCACTACTATGGCTACACCTTC.

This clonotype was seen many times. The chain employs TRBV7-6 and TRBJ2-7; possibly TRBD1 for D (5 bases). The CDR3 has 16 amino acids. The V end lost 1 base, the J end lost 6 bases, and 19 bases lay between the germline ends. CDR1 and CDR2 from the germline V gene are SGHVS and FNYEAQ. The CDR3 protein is CASSLGDGARWIEQYF. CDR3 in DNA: TGTGCCAGCAGCTTAGGAGATGGGGCTAGGTGGATCGAGCAGTACTTC.

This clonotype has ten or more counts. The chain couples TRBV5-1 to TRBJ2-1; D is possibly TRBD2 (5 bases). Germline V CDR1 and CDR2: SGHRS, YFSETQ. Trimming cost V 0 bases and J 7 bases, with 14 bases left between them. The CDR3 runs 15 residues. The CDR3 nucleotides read TGCGCCAGCAGCTTGGGACCCCCGAGGGTGAATGAGCAGTTCTTC. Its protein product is CASSLGPPRVNEQFF.

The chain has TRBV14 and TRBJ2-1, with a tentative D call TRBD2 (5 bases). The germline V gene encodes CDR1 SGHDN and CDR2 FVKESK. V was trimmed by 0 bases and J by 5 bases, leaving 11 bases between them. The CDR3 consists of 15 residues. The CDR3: CASSQDRRRDNEQFF. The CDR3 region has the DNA TGTGCCAGCAGCCAAGATAGGCGGCGGGACAATGAGCAGTTCTTC.

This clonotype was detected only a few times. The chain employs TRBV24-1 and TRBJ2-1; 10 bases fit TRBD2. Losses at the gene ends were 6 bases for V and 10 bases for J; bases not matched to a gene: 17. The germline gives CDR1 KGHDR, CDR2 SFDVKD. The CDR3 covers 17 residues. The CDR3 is CATSLTLGLAGEEEQFF. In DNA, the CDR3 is TGTGCCACCAGTCTAACACTGGGGCTAGCGGGAGAGGAAGAGCAGTTCTTC.

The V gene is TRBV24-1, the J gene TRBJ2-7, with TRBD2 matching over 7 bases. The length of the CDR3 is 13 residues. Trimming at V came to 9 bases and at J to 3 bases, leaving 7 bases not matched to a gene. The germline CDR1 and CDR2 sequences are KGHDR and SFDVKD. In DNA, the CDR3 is TGTGCCACCTTATCGGGGGGATTCTACGAGCAGTACTTC. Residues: CATLSGGFYEQYF.

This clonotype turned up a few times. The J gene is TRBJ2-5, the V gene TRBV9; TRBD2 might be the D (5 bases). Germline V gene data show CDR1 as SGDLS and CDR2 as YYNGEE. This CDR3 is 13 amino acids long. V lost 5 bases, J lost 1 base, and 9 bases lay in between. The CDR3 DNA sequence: TGTGCCAGCAGGGGTGGGAGCCAAGAGACCCAGTACTTC. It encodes CASRGGSQETQYF.

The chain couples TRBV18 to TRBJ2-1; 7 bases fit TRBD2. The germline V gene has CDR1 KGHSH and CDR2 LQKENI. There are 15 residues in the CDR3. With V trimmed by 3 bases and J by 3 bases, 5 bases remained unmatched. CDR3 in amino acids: CASSPQRGFYNEQFF. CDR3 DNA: TGTGCCAGCTCACCGCAGCGGGGCTTCTACAATGAGCAGTTCTTC.

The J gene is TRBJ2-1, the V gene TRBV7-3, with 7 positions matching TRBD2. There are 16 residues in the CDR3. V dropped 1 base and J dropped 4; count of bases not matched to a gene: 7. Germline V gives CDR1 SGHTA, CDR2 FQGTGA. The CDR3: CASSLISTSVYNEQFF. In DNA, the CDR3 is TGTGCCAGCAGCTTAATCAGCACTAGCGTGTACAATGAGCAGTTCTTC.

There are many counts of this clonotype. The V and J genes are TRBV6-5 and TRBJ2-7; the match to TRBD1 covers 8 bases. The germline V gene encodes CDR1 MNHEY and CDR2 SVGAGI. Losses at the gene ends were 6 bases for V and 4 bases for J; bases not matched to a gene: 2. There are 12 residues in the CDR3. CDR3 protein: CASRGQAYEQYF. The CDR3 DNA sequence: TGTGCCAGCAGGGGACAGGCGTACGAGCAGTACTTC.

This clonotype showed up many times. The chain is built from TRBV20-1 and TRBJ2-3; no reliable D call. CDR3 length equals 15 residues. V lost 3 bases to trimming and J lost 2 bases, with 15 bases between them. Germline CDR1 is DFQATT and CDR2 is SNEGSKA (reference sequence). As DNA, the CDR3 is TGCAGTGCTAGTACCGGAGCCCAGAACACAGATACGCAGTATTTT. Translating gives CSASTGAQNTDTQYF.

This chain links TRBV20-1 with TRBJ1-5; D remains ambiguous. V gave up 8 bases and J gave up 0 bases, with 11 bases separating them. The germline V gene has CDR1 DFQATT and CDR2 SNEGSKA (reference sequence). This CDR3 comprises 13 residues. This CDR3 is CSSSKNSNQPQHF. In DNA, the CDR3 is TGCAGTTCGTCTAAAAATAGCAATCAGCCCCAGCATTTT.

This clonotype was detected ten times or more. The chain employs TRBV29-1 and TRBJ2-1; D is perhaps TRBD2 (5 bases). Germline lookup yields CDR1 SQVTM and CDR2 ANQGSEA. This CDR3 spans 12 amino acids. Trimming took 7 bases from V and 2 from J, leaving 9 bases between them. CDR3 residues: CSAGLTYNEQFF. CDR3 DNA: TGCAGCGCTGGACTCACCTACAATGAGCAGTTCTTC.

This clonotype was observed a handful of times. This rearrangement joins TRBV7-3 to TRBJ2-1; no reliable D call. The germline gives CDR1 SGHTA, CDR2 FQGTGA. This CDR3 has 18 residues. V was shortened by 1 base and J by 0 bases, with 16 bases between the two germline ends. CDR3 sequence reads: CASSLSLSPASSYNEQFF. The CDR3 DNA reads TGTGCCAGCAGCTTAAGTCTCTCTCCTGCCAGCTCCTACAATGAGCAGTTCTTC. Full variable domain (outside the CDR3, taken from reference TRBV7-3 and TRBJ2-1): GAGVSQTPSNKVTEKGKYVELRCDPISGHTALYWYRQSLGQGPEFLIYFQGTGAADDSGLPNDRFFAVRPEGSVSTLKIQRTERGDSAVYLCASSLSLSPASSYNEQFFGPGTRLTVL.

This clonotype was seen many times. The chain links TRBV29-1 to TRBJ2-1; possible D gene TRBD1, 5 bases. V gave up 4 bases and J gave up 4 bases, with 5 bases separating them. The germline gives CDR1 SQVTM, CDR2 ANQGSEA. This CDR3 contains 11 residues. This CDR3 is CSVGQYNEQFF. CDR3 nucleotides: TGCAGCGTTGGACAGTACAATGAGCAGTTCTTC.

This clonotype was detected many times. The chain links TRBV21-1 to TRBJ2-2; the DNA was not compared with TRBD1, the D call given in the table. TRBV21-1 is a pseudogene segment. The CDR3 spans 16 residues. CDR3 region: CASSTPPGQGTGELFF. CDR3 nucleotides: TGTGCCAGCAGCACCCCACCGGGACAGGGAACCGGGGAGCTGTTTTTT.

In DNA form, the CDR3 reads TGTGCCAGCAGCCAAGCCCGAGCGGGAGGAGGCCAAGAGACCCAGTACTTC. Translated, it gives CASSQARAGGGQETQYF. The V gene is TRBV4-2, the J gene TRBJ2-5; the match to TRBD2 covers 9 bases. The CDR3 runs to 17 residues. V trimming: 1 base; J trimming: 1 base; junction bases outside the gene matches: 7. Germline CDR1 LGHNA, CDR2 YNFKEQ.

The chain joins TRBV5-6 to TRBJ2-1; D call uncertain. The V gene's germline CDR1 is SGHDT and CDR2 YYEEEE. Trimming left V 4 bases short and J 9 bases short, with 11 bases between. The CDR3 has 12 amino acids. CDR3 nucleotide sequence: TGTGCCAGCAGCCTTCTACACGGTGAGCAGTTCTTC. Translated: CASSLLHGEQFF.

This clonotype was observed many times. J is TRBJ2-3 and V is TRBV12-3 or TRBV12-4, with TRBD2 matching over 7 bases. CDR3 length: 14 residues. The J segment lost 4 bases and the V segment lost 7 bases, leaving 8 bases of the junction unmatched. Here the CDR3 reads CASTLGSGADTQYF. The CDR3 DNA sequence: TGTGCCAGCACTCTCGGGAGCGGGGCAGATACGCAGTATTTT.